The 20 T cell receptor beta chains reported below all come from one sample, sequenced in a study of identical twins (dated by TCRdb to between 2015 and 2016). Library preparation used 5' RACE. The instrument given in TCRdb is Illumina HiSeq 2000. Using fastp at Q25 and MiXCR, TCRdb reprocessed the public reads and kept productive beta chains. All rows with the same CDR3 protein become a single entry with the most common DNA and genes. The sample table holds fewer than 650,000 distinct CDR3 sequences, of which roughly 7.1% were seen once. About 1.5% of the sample is in the top ten clones. The sample was also reused in another study, on yellow fever vaccine responses in identical twins.

The sequenced material came from PBMCs. The receptors were gathered from a woman under 30 in good health.

The rearrangement uses TRBV5-1 and TRBJ2-3, with TRBD2 as a possible D gene (7 bases). The CDR3 loop spans 14 amino acids. V gave up 4 bases and J gave up 6 bases, with 15 bases separating them. From germline, CDR1 is SGHRS and CDR2 YFSETQ. The CDR3 is CASSRAGAADTQYF. As DNA, the CDR3 is TGCGCCAGCAGCCGGGCGGGGGCAGCTGATACGCAGTATTTT.

V is TRBV2 and J is TRBJ2-1; D unresolved. The ends were cut back, 6 bases at V and 2 bases at J, with 11 bases in the middle. The CDR3 is 14 residues long. Germline V gene data show CDR1 as SNHLY and CDR2 as FYNNEI. For the CDR3, the DNA is TGTGCCAGCAGAATGGGTGGCGCCTACAATGAGCAGTTCTTC. Protein sequence: CASRMGGAYNEQFF.

V gene TRBV7-3 combines with J gene TRBJ2-2; D is ambiguous. The length of the CDR3 is 15 residues. The V end lost 5 bases, the J end lost 6 bases, and 16 bases lay between the germline ends. CDR1 and CDR2 (germline): SGHTA, FQGTGA. The CDR3 DNA is TGTGCCAGCAGCCAAGGAAGCTTAAACCCCGGGGAGCTGTTTTTT. Protein product: CASSQGSLNPGELFF.

This clonotype was seen a few times. The rearrangement uses TRBV20-1 and TRBJ2-5; 7 nucleotides line up with TRBD2. Germline V gene lookup returns CDR1 DFQATT and CDR2 SNEGSKA (reference sequence). The CDR3 totals 15 residues. Unmatched junction bases numbered 6, after V lost 0 bases and J lost 2 bases. CDR3 DNA: TGCAGTGCTAGAGATCGAGCGGGGTTACAAGAGACCCAGTACTTC. As protein: CSARDRAGLQETQYF.

This clonotype was found a few times. The rearrangement links TRBV12-3 or TRBV12-4 to TRBJ1-1; a weak D match, TRBD1 (6 bases). The CDR3 spans 15 residues. Trimming removed 11 bases at V and 6 bases at J, with 25 bases between. The CDR3 sequence is CASNRGNRAFPEAFF. The CDR3 DNA reads TGTGCCTCAAACCGGGGAAACAGGGCTTTCCCTGAAGCTTTCTTT.

This clonotype was seen at least ten times. This chain uses TRBV5-1 with TRBJ1-2; TRBD1 matches 7 bases. CDR1 and CDR2 from the germline V gene are SGHRS and YFSETQ. The CDR3 runs 15 residues. V dropped 2 bases and J dropped 0; count of bases not matched to a gene: 4. CDR3 amino acids: CASSLRDSANYGYTF. In DNA form, the CDR3 reads TGCGCCAGCAGCTTAAGGGACAGCGCTAACTATGGCTACACCTTC.

The chain is built from TRBV18 and TRBJ2-1; 11 bases agree with TRBD2. This CDR3 is 17 amino acids long. The germline CDR1 and CDR2 sequences are KGHSH and LQKENI. With V trimmed by 1 base and J by 9 bases, 11 bases remained unmatched. This chain's CDR3 is CASSPLAGGPYISEQFF. The CDR3 DNA reads as TGTGCCAGCTCACCACTAGCGGGGGGGCCTTATATCAGTGAGCAGTTCTTC.

This clonotype was observed many times. The rearrangement joins TRBV4-2 to TRBJ1-2; 7 bases are shared with TRBD1. The CDR3 extends over 17 amino acids. V lost 2 bases to trimming and J lost 2 bases; unmatched junction nucleotides: 11. Germline CDR1 and CDR2: LGHNA and YNFKEQ. Written as DNA, the CDR3 is TGTGCCAGCAGCCAAATTTACAGGGACAGCCTCAACTATGGCTACACCTTC. It codes for CASSQIYRDSLNYGYTF.

This clonotype was counted a few times. The chain recombines TRBV3-1 with TRBJ2-7; 13 bases fit TRBD2. The CDR3 consists of 17 residues. J gave up 6 bases and V 0 bases, and 8 bases lay outside the gene matches. Per the germline V gene, CDR1 is LGHDT and CDR2 is YNNKEL (reference sequence). CDR3 DNA sequence: TGTGCCAGCAGCCAAGAAGGACTAGCGGGAGTAAACTCCGAGCAGTACTTC. The encoded protein is CASSQEGLAGVNSEQYF.

This clonotype turned up a few times. V usage is TRBV12-3 or TRBV12-4 and J usage is TRBJ2-3; D may be TRBD2 (6 bases). Trimming left V 6 bases short and J 2 bases short, with 15 bases between. The CDR3 has 15 amino acids. This CDR3 is CASSYSGSFTDTQYF. In nucleotides, the CDR3 is TGTGCCAGCAGCTATAGCGGAAGCTTCACAGATACGCAGTATTTT.

The rearrangement uses TRBV15 and TRBJ2-1; TRBD2 aligns across 10 bases. Germline values: CDR1 LNHNV, CDR2 YYDKDF (reference sequence). This CDR3 spans 16 amino acids. V dropped 0 bases and J dropped 8; count of bases not matched to a gene: 7. The CDR3 is CATSRDASGSFHEQFF. In DNA, the CDR3 is TGTGCCACCAGCAGAGACGCTAGCGGGAGTTTTCATGAGCAGTTCTTC.

The rearrangement uses TRBV7-9 and TRBJ2-2, with TRBD2 as a possible D gene (6 bases). With 2 bases removed from V and 6 bases from J, the gap between germline ends came to 10 bases. Germline V gene data show CDR1 as SEHNR and CDR2 as FQNEAQ (reference sequence). The CDR3 runs to 14 residues. As DNA, the CDR3 is TGTGCCAGCAGCTTAACCGGGGGTGCCGGGGAGCTGTTTTTT. It is translated as CASSLTGGAGELFF. The full variable domain, its missing parts supplied by reference TRBV7-9 and TRBJ2-2, is DTGVSQNPRHKITKRGQNVTFRCDPISEHNRLYWYRQTLGQGPEFLTYFQNEAQLEKSRLLSDRFSAERPKGSFSTLEIQRTEQGDSAMYLCASSLTGGAGELFFGEGSRLTVL.

The gene calls are TRBV7-9 and TRBJ2-7; D is unclear. Germline V CDR1 and CDR2: SEHNR, FQNEAQ (reference sequence). V dropped 5 bases and J dropped 2 bases, with 10 bases sitting between them. The CDR3 runs to 13 residues. The CDR3, as DNA: TGTGCCAGCAGCCCCCCGTGGGCCTACGAGCAGTACTTC. Translating gives CASSPPWAYEQYF.

The sample holds many counts of this clonotype. The CDR3 region is CASSQGTTYTDTQYF. CDR3 sequence (DNA): TGCGCCAGCAGCCAGGGAACCACTTACACAGATACGCAGTATTTT. This chain uses TRBV5-1 with TRBJ2-3, with D perhaps TRBD1 (5 bases). The CDR3 sequence is 15 residues long. Looked up from germline, CDR1 is SGHRS and CDR2 is YFSETQ. The ends were cut back, 4 bases at V and 2 bases at J, with 14 bases in the middle.

The J gene is TRBJ1-2, the V gene TRBV12-3 or TRBV12-4, with D perhaps matching TRBD1 (5 bases). The CDR3 has 15 amino acids. V was clipped by 2 bases and J by 4 bases, with 14 bases between them. CDR3 nucleotide sequence: TGTGCCAGCAGTTTACGCCAAGTCGGGGCCTATGGCTACACCTTC. Its translation is CASSLRQVGAYGYTF.

This clonotype has ten or more counts. The chain recombines TRBV4-1 with TRBJ1-4; tentatively, D is TRBD1 (6 bases). Deletions cut 4 bases from V and 0 bases from J, with 9 bases between. The CDR3 has 15 residues. Germline CDR1 and CDR2: MGHRA and YSYEKL. For the CDR3, the DNA is TGCGCCAGCAGCCGTGACAGGTCAACTAATGAAAAACTGTTTTTT. Protein: CASSRDRSTNEKLFF.

This clonotype occurred many times. This sequence joins TRBV3-1 and TRBJ2-5; TRBD2 might be the D (6 bases). V lost 4 bases and J 5 bases, leaving 17 bases between the germline ends. The germline V gene encodes CDR1 LGHDT and CDR2 YNNKEL (reference sequence). CDR3 size: 15 residues. The CDR3 coding sequence is TGTGCCAGCAGCCCACCCCCGGGAGAGTCGGAGACCCAGTACTTC. Translating it yields CASSPPPGESETQYF.

The gene calls are TRBV12-3 or TRBV12-4 and TRBJ1-3; no definite D call. The V and J ends lost 10 bases and 0 bases respectively, with 4 bases between them. The CDR3 loop spans 11 amino acids. CDR3 DNA: TGTGCCACCCACTCTGGAAACACCATATATTTT. This codes for CATHSGNTIYF.

The rearrangement links TRBV10-3 to TRBJ2-3; D not resolved. This CDR3 region has 17 residues. Germline values: CDR1 ENHRY, CDR2 SYGVKD. V lost 6 bases, J lost 0 bases, and 19 bases lay in between. This CDR3 reads CAISLRGWSTSTDTQYF. Written as DNA, the CDR3 is TGTGCCATCAGCCTACGTGGTTGGTCGACTAGCACAGATACGCAGTATTTT.

The table lists this clonotype with a few counts. V usage is TRBV7-3 and J usage is TRBJ1-1; D uncertain. CDR3 size: 15 residues. V gave up 5 bases and J gave up 3 bases, with 16 bases separating them. Germline lookup yields CDR1 SGHTA and CDR2 FQGTGA. CDR3: CASSPDGRADTEAFF. In nucleotides, the CDR3 is TGTGCCAGCAGCCCAGACGGACGAGCTGACACTGAAGCTTTCTTT.